A selection of T cell receptor beta chains follows, all from one sample in a study of human versus mouse CDR3 diversity and MHC coevolution. Assay used: immunoSEQ multiplex PCR; TCRdb lists only in-frame clones, some missing. Here the sample spans just under 60,000 clones, over 90% being singletons. Sample: naive CD4+ T cells from blood. The source is a person between 60 and 70 years old in good health. CDR3s include the opening cysteine and the closing phenylalanine or tryptophan. A D gene is named only where the DNA matches it firmly. The listing skips clone size in some rows; elsewhere it reads once, few, many or a size class.

D | J | size | length | V | DNA | CDR3
NA | TRBJ2-1 | NA | 16 | TRBV19 | TGTGCCAGTAGACAGGGGGATGGGGGACTAGCAGGAGAGCAGTTCTTC | CASRQGDGGLAGEQFF
TRBD2 | TRBJ2-3 | NA | 17 | TRBV5-1 | TGCGCCAGCAGGCCCGGGACTAGCGGGCGGGGGGGAGATACGCAGTATTTT | CASRPGTSGRGGDTQYF
NA | TRBJ1-1 | NA | 13 | TRBV6-5 | TGTGCCAGCAGTATCCCATCAGGGTCTGAAGCTTTCTTT | CASSIPSGSEAFF
TRBD1 | TRBJ1-1 | NA | 13 | TRBV7-9 | TGTGCCAGCAGCACTCGACAGGGTACTGAAGCTTTCTTT | CASSTRQGTEAFF
TRBD2 | TRBJ2-7 | NA | 15 | TRBV5-4 | TGTGCCAGCAGCCCGGGGACTAGCGGTCCCTACGAGCAGTACTTC | CASSPGTSGPYEQYF
NA | TRBJ2-7 | NA | 18 | TRBV6-1 | TGTGCCAGCAGGGAACCCCCCCGACTCGAGCGGGTTAGAAGCGAGCAGTACTTC | CASREPPRLERVRSEQYF
NA | TRBJ2-3 | NA | 14 | TRBV7-2 | TGTGCCATCACCCCATCGGGTGTCACAGATACGCAGTATTTT | CAITPSGVTDTQYF
NA | TRBJ2-7 | NA | 13 | TRBV19 | TGTGCCAGTAGTATGCCGGAGGTCTACGAGCAGTACTTC | CASSMPEVYEQYF
TRBD1 | TRBJ2-2 | NA | 14 | TRBV2 | TGTGCCACCCCAGGGACAGCCGAGACCGGGGAGCTGTTTTTT | CATPGTAETGELFF
TRBD1 | TRBJ2-5 | NA | 13 | TRBV7-6 | TGTGCCAGCAAGACAGGGGCTGGGGAGACCCAGTACTTC | CASKTGAGETQYF
TRBD2 | TRBJ2-1 | NA | 18 | TRBV7-3 | TGTGCCAGCAGCTCGTTACGACCAGGGACTAGCTCCTACAATGAGCAGTTCTTC | CASSSLRPGTSSYNEQFF
NA | TRBJ1-6 | few | 18 | TRBV21-1 | TGTGCCAGCAGTCGGTTGATAGCTACACATACTCATAATTCACCCCTCCACTTT | CASSRLIATHTHNSPLHF
TRBD1 | TRBJ1-5 | NA | 20 | TRBV19 | TGTGCCAGTAGTATGGGCTGGTTCAGAGGACAGGGGTTCAGCAATCAGCCCCAGCATTTT | CASSMGWFRGQGFSNQPQHF
NA | TRBJ1-1 | NA | 13 | TRBV6-1 | TGTGCCAGCAGTGAACCCGGGGACACTGAAGCTTTCTTT | CASSEPGDTEAFF
TRBD1 | TRBJ2-7 | NA | 17 | TRBV7-9 | TGTGCCAGCAGCGCACCCTTGGGGACAGGGGGCTCCTACGAGCAGTACTTC | CASSAPLGTGGSYEQYF
NA | TRBJ2-5 | NA | 12 | TRBV30 | TGTGCCTGGAGTACCCAAGCCCAGACCCAGTACTTC | CAWSTQAQTQYF
NA | TRBJ1-4 | NA | 15 | TRBV25-1 | TGTGCCAGCAGTGAGATGCGGGGGGATGATGAAAAACTGTTTTTT | CASSEMRGDDEKLFF
NA | TRBJ1-3 | NA | 10 | TRBV6-6 | TGTGCCAGCATTGGGAGCACCATATATTTT | CASIGSTIYF
NA | TRBJ1-1 | NA | 13 | TRBV5-4 | TGTGCCAGCAGCCCGGGAGGAGGAGACGTAGCTTTCTTT | CASSPGGGDVAFF
TRBD2 | TRBJ2-3 | NA | 16 | TRBV5-4 | TGTGCCAGCAGCCCCGGGGTAGCGGGAGTGGCAGATACGCAGTATTTT | CASSPGVAGVADTQYF
NA | TRBJ2-6 | NA | 14 | TRBV27 | TGTGCCATCAAAACAGGTCATGGGGCCAACGTCCTGACTTTC | CAIKTGHGANVLTF
TRBD2 | TRBJ2-7 | once | 14 | TRBV11-3 | TGTGCCAGCAGCGCGCTCGCGGGAGTTAACGAGCAGTACTTC | CASSALAGVNEQYF
TRBD2 | TRBJ2-1 | NA | 16 | TRBV19 | TGTGCCAGTAGTTCCCGACTAGCGGGAGACTACAATGAGCAGTTCTTC | CASSSRLAGDYNEQFF
NA | TRBJ2-5 | NA | 14 | TRBV30 | TGTGCCTGGAGGCCCGCCCCCAGGGGTGAGACCCAGTACTTC | CAWRPAPRGETQYF
NA | TRBJ1-3 | NA | 16 | TRBV9 | TGTGCCAGCAGCGCCCAATCCAGGGCATCTGGAAACACCATATATTTT | CASSAQSRASGNTIYF
NA | TRBJ2-1 | NA | 18 | TRBV21-1 | TGTGCCAGCAGCAAAGAATTGGACCTAGCTGGCTCCTACAATGAGCAGTTCTTC | CASSKELDLAGSYNEQFF
NA | TRBJ1-5 | NA | 13 | TRBV18 | TGTGCCAGCTCAGACAGTAGCAATCAGCCCCAGCATTTT | CASSDSSNQPQHF
NA | TRBJ1-3 | NA | 15 | TRBV10-3 | TGTGCCACAGACGACAGGATCAACTCTGGAAACACCATATATTTT | CATDDRINSGNTIYF
NA | TRBJ1-1 | NA | 14 | TRBV5-6 | TGTGCCAGCAGCTTCGAGAGAATGCGTACTGAAGCTTTCTTT | CASSFERMRTEAFF
TRBD2 | TRBJ2-1 | NA | 22 | TRBV30 | TGTGCCTGGAGAGGGGGACAGGGCCGGACTAGCGGGAGGGACAGCTCCTACAATGAGCAGTTCTTC | CAWRGGQGRTSGRDSSYNEQFF
NA | TRBJ2-7 | NA | 15 | TRBV6-6 | TGTGCCAGCAGTGACCCCGTGGGGGCAACCTACGAGCAGTACTTC | CASSDPVGATYEQYF
NA | TRBJ2-7 | many | 12 | TRBV7-5 | TGTGCCAGCAGCTTACAGGGAAGCGAGCAGTACTTC | CASSLQGSEQYF
NA | TRBJ1-2 | NA | 11 | TRBV2 | TGTGCCAGCGGCAGTCTCTATGGCTACACCTTC | CASGSLYGYTF
TRBD2 | TRBJ2-3 | NA | 15 | TRBV9 | TGTGCCAGCAGCGTAGTAGCGGGAGTGGGAGATACGCAGTATTTT | CASSVVAGVGDTQYF
NA | TRBJ1-1 | NA | 14 | TRBV11-2 | TGTGCCAGCAGCTGGAGGGGGGGATACACTGAAGCTTTCTTT | CASSWRGGYTEAFF
TRBD2 | TRBJ2-7 | NA | 15 | TRBV2 | TGTGCCAGCACTCAGACTAGCGGAGGGGCCTACGAGCAGTACTTC | CASTQTSGGAYEQYF
NA | TRBJ1-2 | NA | 15 | TRBV5-1 | TGCGCCAGCAGCTTGGAGGGGCAGTCTAACTATGGCTACACCTTC | CASSLEGQSNYGYTF
TRBD1 | TRBJ2-1 | NA | 17 | TRBV11-3 | TGTGCCAGCAGCAGCCGGGACAGGGGGTTTGCGGGCAATGAGCAGTTCTTC | CASSSRDRGFAGNEQFF
TRBD2 | TRBJ2-7 | NA | 14 | TRBV25-1 | TGTGCCAGCAGTGAGACTAGCGGGGGATACGAGCAGTACTTC | CASSETSGGYEQYF
NA | TRBJ2-5 | once | 14 | TRBV18 | TGTGCCAGCTCACCACCATCGGGATTGGAGACCCAGTACTTC | CASSPPSGLETQYF
TRBD1 | TRBJ2-3 | NA | 18 | TRBV4-1 | TGCGCCAGCAGCCAAGATGACTTCCGGGACAGGGGCGCAGATACGCAGTATTTT | CASSQDDFRDRGADTQYF
TRBD2 | TRBJ2-1 | NA | 16 | TRBV6-5 | TGTGCCAGCAGTTTAACTAGCGGGAGAGTCCTCGATGAGCAGTTCTTC | CASSLTSGRVLDEQFF
NA | TRBJ2-7 | NA | 13 | TRBV5-1 | TGCGCCAGCAGCTTACACAGGGACTACGAGCAGTACTTC | CASSLHRDYEQYF
TRBD1 | TRBJ1-2 | NA | 12 | TRBV7-2 | TGTGCCCCCGGGGACAGCTATCGTGGCTACACCTTC | CAPGDSYRGYTF
TRBD1 | TRBJ1-3 | once | 16 | TRBV7-3 | TGTGCCAGCAGCCAACAAGGGACAGCCTTTGGAAACACCATATATTTT | CASSQQGTAFGNTIYF